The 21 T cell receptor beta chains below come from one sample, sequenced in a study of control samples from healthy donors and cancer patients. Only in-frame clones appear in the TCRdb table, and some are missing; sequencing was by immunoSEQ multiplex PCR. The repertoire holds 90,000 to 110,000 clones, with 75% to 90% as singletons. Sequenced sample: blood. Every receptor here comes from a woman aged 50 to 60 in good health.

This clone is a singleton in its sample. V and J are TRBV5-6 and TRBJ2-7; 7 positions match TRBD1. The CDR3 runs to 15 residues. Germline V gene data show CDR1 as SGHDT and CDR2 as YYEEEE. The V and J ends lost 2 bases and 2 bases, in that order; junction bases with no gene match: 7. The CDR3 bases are TGTGCCAGCAGCTTTATAGGACAGGCTACCTACGAGCAGTACTTC. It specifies CASSFIGQATYEQYF.

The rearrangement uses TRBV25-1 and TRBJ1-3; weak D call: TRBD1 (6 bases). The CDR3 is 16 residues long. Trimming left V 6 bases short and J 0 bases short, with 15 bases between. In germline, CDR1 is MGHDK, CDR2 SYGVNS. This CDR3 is CASRGRTASSGNTIYF. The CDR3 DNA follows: TGTGCCAGCAGGGGCCGGACAGCCTCCTCTGGAAACACCATATATTTT.

CDR3 DNA: TGCAGTGCTAGTCGGTCAGGCAATCAGCCCCAGCATTTT. Translation: CSASRSGNQPQHF. V is TRBV20-1 and J is TRBJ1-5; no clear D. CDR1 and CDR2 (germline): DFQATT, SNEGSKA (reference sequence). The CDR3 is made up of 13 amino acids. Trimming pared 3 bases from V and 2 bases from J, leaving 8 bases between.

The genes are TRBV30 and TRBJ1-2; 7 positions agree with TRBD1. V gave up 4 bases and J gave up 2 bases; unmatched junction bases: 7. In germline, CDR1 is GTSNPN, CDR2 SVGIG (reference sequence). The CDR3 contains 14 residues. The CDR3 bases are TGTGCCTGGACTCAGGGGGAGATAAACTATGGCTACACCTTC. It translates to CAWTQGEINYGYTF.

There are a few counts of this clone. CDR3 DNA: TGTGCCAGTAGTAGGGGGGTAGGTTTCGGAGAGCAGTACGTC. It yields the protein CASSRGVGFGEQYV. The chain links TRBV19 to TRBJ2-7; TRBD2 is a possible D gene (6 bases). Trimming stripped 4 bases from V and 7 bases from J, with 17 bases between. The CDR3 length is 14 residues. Germline lookup yields CDR1 LNHDA and CDR2 SQIVND (reference sequence).

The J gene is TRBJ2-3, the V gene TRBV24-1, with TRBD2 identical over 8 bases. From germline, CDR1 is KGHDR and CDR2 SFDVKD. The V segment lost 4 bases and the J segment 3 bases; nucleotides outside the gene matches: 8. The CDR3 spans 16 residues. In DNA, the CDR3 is TGTGCCACCAGTGACTCAATAGCGGGGAGGACAGATACGCAGTATTTT. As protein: CATSDSIAGRTDTQYF.

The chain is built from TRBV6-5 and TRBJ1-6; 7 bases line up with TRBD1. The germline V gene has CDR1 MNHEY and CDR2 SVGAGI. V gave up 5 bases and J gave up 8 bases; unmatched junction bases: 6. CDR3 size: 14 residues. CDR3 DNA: TGTGCCAGCAGTCCCGGACAGGTATATTCACCCCTCCACTTT. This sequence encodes CASSPGQVYSPLHF.

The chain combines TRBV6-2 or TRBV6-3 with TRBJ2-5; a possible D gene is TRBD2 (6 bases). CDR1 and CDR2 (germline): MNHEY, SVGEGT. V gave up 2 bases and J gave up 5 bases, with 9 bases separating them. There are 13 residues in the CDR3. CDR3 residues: CASSYGRWETQYF. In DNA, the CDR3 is TGTGCCAGCAGTTACGGGAGGTGGGAGACCCAGTACTTC.

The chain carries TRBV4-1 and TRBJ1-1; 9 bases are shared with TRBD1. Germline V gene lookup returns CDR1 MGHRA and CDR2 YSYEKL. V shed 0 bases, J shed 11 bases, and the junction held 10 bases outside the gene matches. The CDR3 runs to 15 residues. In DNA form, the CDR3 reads TGCGCCAGCAGCCAAGATCCTTTCGGGACAGGGTTGGCTTTCTTT. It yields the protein CASSQDPFGTGLAFF.

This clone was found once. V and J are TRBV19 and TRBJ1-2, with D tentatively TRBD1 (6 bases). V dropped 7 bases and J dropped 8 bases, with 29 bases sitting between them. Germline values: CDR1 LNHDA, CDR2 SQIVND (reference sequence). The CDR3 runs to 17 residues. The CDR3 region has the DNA TGTGCCAGTACTAAGGGGGGGAGACAGGACCTCCATTTGGGCTACACCTTC. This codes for CASTKGGRQDLHLGYTF.

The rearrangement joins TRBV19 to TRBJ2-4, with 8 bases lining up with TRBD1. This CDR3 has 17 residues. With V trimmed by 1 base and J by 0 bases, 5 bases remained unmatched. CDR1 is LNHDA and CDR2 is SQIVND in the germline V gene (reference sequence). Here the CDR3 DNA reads TGTGCCAGTAGTATAGGTGGACAGGGATTAGCCAAAAACATTCAGTACTTC. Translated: CASSIGGQGLAKNIQYF.

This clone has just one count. CDR3: CASSLGVATDTQYF. The CDR3 region has the DNA TGTGCCAGCAGCTTGGGGGTAGCCACAGATACGCAGTATTTT. The chain has TRBV5-4 and TRBJ2-3; no clear D gene. The CDR3 has 14 amino acids. CDR1 and CDR2 (germline): SGHNT, YYREEE (reference sequence). V lost 0 bases, J lost 2 bases, and 7 bases lay in between.

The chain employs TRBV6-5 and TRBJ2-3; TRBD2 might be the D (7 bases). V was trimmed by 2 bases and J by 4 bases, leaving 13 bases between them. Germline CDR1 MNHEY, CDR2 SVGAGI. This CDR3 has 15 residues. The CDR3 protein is CASSYRGADSDTQYF. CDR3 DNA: TGTGCCAGCAGTTACCGGGGGGCGGATTCAGATACGCAGTATTTT.

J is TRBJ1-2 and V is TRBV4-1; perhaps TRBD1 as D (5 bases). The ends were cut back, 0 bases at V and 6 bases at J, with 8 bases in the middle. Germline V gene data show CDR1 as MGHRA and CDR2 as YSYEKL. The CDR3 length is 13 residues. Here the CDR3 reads CASSQERGDGYTF. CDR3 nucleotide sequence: TGCGCCAGCAGCCAAGAGCGGGGCGATGGCTACACCTTC.

CDR3 amino acids: CASTVGSYRYNEQFF. CDR3 sequence (DNA): TGTGCCAGCACGGTGGGGTCCTACCGCTACAATGAGCAGTTCTTC. This rearrangement joins TRBV7-9 to TRBJ2-1; D gene unclear. CDR1 and CDR2 from the germline V gene are SEHNR and FQNEAQ (reference sequence). The CDR3 consists of 15 residues. V lost 7 bases and J 3 bases, leaving 16 bases between the germline ends.

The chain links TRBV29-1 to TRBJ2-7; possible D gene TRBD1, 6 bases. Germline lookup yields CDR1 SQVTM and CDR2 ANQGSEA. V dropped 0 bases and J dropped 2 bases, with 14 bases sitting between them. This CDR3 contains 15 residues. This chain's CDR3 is CSVEDPRDTTYEQYF. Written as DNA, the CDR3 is TGCAGCGTTGAAGATCCCCGGGACACCACCTACGAGCAGTACTTC.

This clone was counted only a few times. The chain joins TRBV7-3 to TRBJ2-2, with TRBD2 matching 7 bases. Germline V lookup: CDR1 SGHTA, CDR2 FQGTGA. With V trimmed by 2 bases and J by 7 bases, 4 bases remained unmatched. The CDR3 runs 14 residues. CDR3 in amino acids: CASSLSGGGGELFF. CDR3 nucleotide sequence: TGTGCCAGCAGCTTATCGGGAGGCGGCGGGGAGCTGTTTTTT.

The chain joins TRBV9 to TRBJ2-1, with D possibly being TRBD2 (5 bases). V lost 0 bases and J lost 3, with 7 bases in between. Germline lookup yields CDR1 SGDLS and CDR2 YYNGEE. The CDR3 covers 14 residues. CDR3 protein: CASSVVGNYNEQFF. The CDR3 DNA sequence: TGTGCCAGCAGCGTAGTCGGGAACTACAATGAGCAGTTCTTC.

The CDR3 loop is CASSLGQETQYF. CDR3 in DNA: TGTGCCAGCAGCCTAGGGCAAGAGACCCAGTACTTC. The rearrangement joins TRBV11-2 to TRBJ2-5, with no clear D. Between the trimmed V and J ends, which lost 5 bases and 2 bases, there was a span of 6 bases. CDR3 length: 12 residues. Looked up from germline, CDR1 is SGHAT and CDR2 is FQNNGV.

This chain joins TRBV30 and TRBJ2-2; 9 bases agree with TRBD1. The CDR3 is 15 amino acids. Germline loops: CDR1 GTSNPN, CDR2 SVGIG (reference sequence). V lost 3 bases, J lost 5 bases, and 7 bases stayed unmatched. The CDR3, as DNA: TGTGCCTGGAGGCGCCGGGACAGGGTGACCGGGGAGCTGTTTTTT. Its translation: CAWRRRDRVTGELFF.

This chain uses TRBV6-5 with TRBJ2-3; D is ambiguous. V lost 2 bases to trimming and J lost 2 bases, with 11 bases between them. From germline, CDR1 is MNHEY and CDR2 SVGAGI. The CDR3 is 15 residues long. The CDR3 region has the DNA TGTGCCAGCAGTTACGAAGGTCCCCTCACAGATACGCAGTATTTT. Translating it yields CASSYEGPLTDTQYF.